This TCR beta chain originates from a study of cytomegalovirus exposure and HLA in healthy donors. Assay used: immunoSEQ multiplex PCR; TCRdb lists only in-frame clones, some missing. The sample records hundreds of thousands of clones, 86% being singletons. Findings of the study overall: Researchers catalogued approximately 170 TCR beta chains as cytomegalovirus-associated. According to a subsequent analysis, TCR clusters from the first cohort were inclined to appear together in the 120 or so validation repertoires. High sensitivity and specificity were reportedly achieved when the classifier diagnosed cytomegalovirus status.

Comments on this clone: The antigen is unknown.

This CDR3 has 15 residues. Losses at the gene ends were 6 bases for V and 6 bases for J; bases not matched to a gene: 12. Germline loops: CDR1 MDHEN, CDR2 SYDVKM. Material: PBMCs. The source is a woman aged 18 to 35 in good health and CMV-seronegative. The V gene is TRBV28, the J gene TRBJ1-2; 8 bases line up with TRBD1. As DNA, the CDR3 is TGTGCCAGCAGCCGTTGGACAGGGCCGTTTAATGGCTACACCTTC. Encoded protein: CASSRWTGPFNGYTF.